The next 7 T cell receptor beta chains were all read from a single sample in a study of identical twins. One entry per CDR3 protein results from TCRdb running MiXCR on the 5' RACE reads. In the table there are about 720,000 distinct CDR3 sequences, more than 6.5% of which are singletons. These data were also reused for a study on yellow fever vaccine responses in identical twins.

Sequenced sample: PBMCs. The receptors come from a woman aged 18-29 years in good health.

This clonotype was observed at least ten times. This chain connects TRBV20-1 to TRBJ2-5; TRBD2 matches 9 bases. J lost 4 bases, V lost 1 base, and 4 bases had no gene match. There are 14 residues in the CDR3. CDR1 is DFQATT, CDR2 SNEGSKA, per germline (reference sequence). CDR3 DNA: TGCAGTGCTAGAGCCGGGACTAGCTTAGAGACCCAGTACTTC. Protein product: CSARAGTSLETQYF.

This clonotype was counted at least ten times. The rearrangement uses TRBV27 and TRBJ2-1, with 8 bases matching TRBD2. The V and J ends lost 3 bases and 9 bases, in that order; junction bases with no gene match: 10. The germline V gene has CDR1 MNHEY and CDR2 SMNVEV (reference sequence). This CDR3 has 15 residues. The CDR3 region is CASSFPGTRRSEQFF. The CDR3 DNA reads as TGTGCCAGCAGTTTCCCGGGGACTAGGCGGTCTGAGCAGTTCTTC.

The CDR3 coding sequence is TGCAGTGCTAGAGGGTCAGGGAACACTGAAGCTTTCTTT. This codes for CSARGSGNTEAFF. The chain links TRBV20-1 to TRBJ1-1; D call uncertain. The CDR3 sequence is 13 residues long. The V end lost 1 base, the J end lost 1 base, and 7 bases lay between the germline ends. Germline CDR1 DFQATT, CDR2 SNEGSKA (reference sequence).

This clonotype was observed a handful of times. The chain is built from TRBV10-3 and TRBJ1-4, with unresolved D. Looked up from germline, CDR1 is ENHRY and CDR2 is SYGVKD. Trimming shortened V by 0 bases and J by 7 bases, and 15 bases separated the two germline ends. CDR3 length equals 16 residues. In DNA form, the CDR3 reads TGTGCCATCAGTGAGTCGAGACCCCCGGGGAGTGAAAAACTGTTTTTT. It translates to CAISESRPPGSEKLFF.

The gene calls are TRBV5-1 and TRBJ2-7, with 9 nucleotides matching TRBD1. The CDR3 length is 16 residues. V lost 0 bases and J lost 0; bases outside the gene matches: 4. The V gene's germline CDR1 is SGHRS and CDR2 YFSETQ. Here the CDR3 DNA reads TGCGCCAGCAGCTTGGGGGGACAGGGTCCCTCCTACGAGCAGTACTTC. It translates to CASSLGGQGPSYEQYF.

The chain recombines TRBV20-1 with TRBJ2-7; D is unclear. Trimming took off 3 bases at V and 0 bases at J, with 9 bases between the two ends. Germline values: CDR1 DFQATT, CDR2 SNEGSKA (reference sequence). There are 13 residues in the CDR3. The CDR3 bases are TGCAGTGCTAGGATCGACACCTCCTACGAGCAGTACTTC. Residues: CSARIDTSYEQYF.

The rearrangement uses TRBV7-2 and TRBJ1-1; D unresolved. CDR1 and CDR2 from the germline V gene are SGHTA and FQGNSA. Trimming took 2 bases from V and 0 from J, leaving 13 bases between them. The CDR3 has 16 amino acids. CDR3 protein: CASSLPQRSLNTEAFF. The CDR3 DNA sequence: TGTGCCAGCAGCTTACCCCAACGGTCTTTGAACACTGAAGCTTTCTTT.